This TCR beta chain is from a study of shared clonotypes between healthy human individuals. In the authors' methods: As immunoSEQ supplied junction-only sequences (without quality scores), filtering differed. Clones were sequenced by immunoSEQ multiplex PCR, and TCRdb holds only the in-frame ones, with some missing. D and trimming come from the DNA, and the V and J calls and clone size come from that table. Of hundreds of thousands of clones listed, nearly 95% are singletons. Remarks on this clone: Its antigen remains unknown.

General study results and limits: Donor scarcity curtailed the genetic and exposure-history diversity represented herein.

The naive CD8 subset, CD45RO-negative cells positively selected for CCR7, excluded terminally differentiated effector memory CD45RA+ cells. From germline, CDR1 is WNHNN and CDR2 SYGVQD (reference sequence). The CDR3 contains 16 residues. Trimming shortened V by 3 bases and J by 8 bases, and 20 bases separated the two germline ends. The sample was naive CD8+ T cells sorted from blood. This TCR derives from a man aged 25-45 years in good health. The chain joins TRBV10-1 to TRBJ2-1, with D possibly called TRBD1 or TRBD2 (5 bases each). CDR3 DNA: TGCGCCAGCAGTGACCAGCAGGGACGGCGGATGGATGAGCAGTTCTTC. The encoded protein is CASSDQQGRRMDEQFF.